Only a few counts were recorded for the clone carrying this T cell receptor (beta chain). This record belongs to a study of spatial heterogeneity in lung cancer. Trimming pared 4 bases from V and 2 bases from J, leaving 16 bases between. The CDR3 is 16 amino acids. Germline V gives CDR1 MNHEY, CDR2 SVGEGT. The presence of a unique molecular identifier marked each TCR cDNA molecule. TCRdb re-called the 5' RACE reads with MiXCR, one entry per CDR3 protein. The sample contains 85,000 to 100,000 distinct CDR3 sequences, over 9.5% of which appear only once. The time point: sample taken at primary tumor resection. Whole RNA was taken from tumor, nontumor lung or frozen PBMC; it was then sequenced unsorted.

Sequencing was performed on PBMCs, taken at surgery. The chain couples TRBV6-2 or TRBV6-3 to TRBJ2-3, with TRBD2 as a possible D gene (6 bases). This TCR was recovered from a male donor with early-stage non-small cell lung cancer. The CDR3 DNA sequence: TGTGCCAGCAGTTCCTTTCTTAGCGGTAACACAGATACGCAGTATTTT. Translation gives CASSSFLSGNTDTQYF.